The 8 T cell receptor beta chains listed next were all sequenced from one sample in a study of T cell repertoires in cytomegalovirus infection. Their target antigens are unknown. Via MiXCR, TCRdb re-called the reads, giving one row per CDR3 protein. The sample holds approximately 73,000 distinct CDR3 sequences; around 40% are singletons and the top ten take approximately 93%. The sample in question was CD8+ T cells from cultured PBMCs, obtained from culture after CMV antigen stimulation. These receptor sequences come from a human donor in good health (CMV status not recorded). Some clones in this sample may be carry-over from other donors' samples.

Note on this clonotype: At one end, the junction sequence differs from germline, possibly due to a read error. V usage is TRBV5-3 and J usage is TRBJ1-2; 12 bases match TRBD1. TRBV5-3 counts as an open reading frame of uncertain function. The CDR3 is 15 residues long. Written as DNA, the CDR3 is TGTGCCAGCAGCTATCCGGGACAGGGGGCTCAAGGCTACACCTTC. Translation gives CASSYPGQGAQGYTF.

Many counts were recorded for this clonotype. The chain combines TRBV20-1 with TRBJ2-3; the match to TRBD2 covers 12 bases. The length of the CDR3 is 15 residues. Trimming removed 3 bases from V and 4 bases from J; junction bases left unmatched: 5. CDR1 DFQATT and CDR2 SNEGSKA come from the germline V gene (reference sequence). As DNA, the CDR3 is TGCAGTGCTAGGGAGACTAGCGGGAGTTCAGATACGCAGTATTTT. Amino acids: CSARETSGSSDTQYF.

This sequence joins TRBV27 and TRBJ2-7; maybe TRBD2 (7 bases). V lost 8 bases and J 2 bases, leaving 16 bases between the germline ends. Looked up from germline, CDR1 is MNHEY and CDR2 is SMNVEV (reference sequence). This CDR3 region has 14 residues. The CDR3 loop is CASHPGGSPYEQYF. The CDR3 bases are TGTGCCAGCCACCCGGGGGGCAGTCCCTACGAGCAGTACTTC.

This clonotype came up once. The chain carries TRBV7-2 and TRBJ1-5; 7 bases fit TRBD1. From germline, CDR1 is SGHTA and CDR2 FQGNSA. The length of the CDR3 is 17 residues. V lost 5 bases and J lost 3; bases outside the gene matches: 13. The CDR3 DNA reads as TGTGCCAGCAGCCCCGACCCGGGACAGAGTTACAATCAGCCCCAGCATTTT. It is translated as CASSPDPGQSYNQPQHF.

This clonotype was seen a handful of times. The rearrangement joins TRBV28 to TRBJ2-7, with TRBD1 matching over 9 bases. Germline CDR1 MDHEN, CDR2 SYDVKM. This CDR3 is built from 15 residues. J lost 2 bases, V lost 7 bases, and 9 bases had no gene match. This CDR3 is CASKVLGTGPYEQYF. Written as DNA, the CDR3 is TGTGCCAGCAAGGTGTTGGGGACAGGGCCCTACGAGCAGTACTTC.

The J gene is TRBJ2-6, the V gene TRBV5-1, with D hard to call. Trimming pared 4 bases from V and 0 bases from J, leaving 8 bases between. The germline V gene encodes CDR1 SGHRS and CDR2 YFSETQ. CDR3 size: 15 residues. In DNA form, the CDR3 reads TGCGCCAGCAGCAGGGCGGACTCTGGGGCCAACGTCCTGACTTTC. This encodes CASSRADSGANVLTF. Supplemented by reference TRBV5-1 and TRBJ2-6, the full variable domain reads KAGVTQTPRYLIKTRGQQVTLSCSPISGHRSVSWYQQTPGQGLQFLFEYFSETQRNKGNFPGRFSGRQFSNSRSEMNVSTLELGDSALYLCASSRADSGANVLTFGAGSRLTVL.

The J gene is TRBJ1-1, the V gene TRBV20-1; no firm D call. V lost 1 base and J lost 2, with 14 bases in between. The germline gives CDR1 DFQATT, CDR2 SNEGSKA (reference sequence). The CDR3 has 15 residues. CDR3 residues: CSARVPGLGNTEAFF. CDR3 nucleotide sequence: TGCAGTGCTAGAGTACCAGGACTCGGAAACACTGAAGCTTTCTTT.

This clonotype was counted a few times. The rearrangement links TRBV11-1 to TRBJ2-1, with TRBD2 matching 15 bases. The trim removed 5 bases at V and 8 bases at J, leaving 4 bases unmatched. The CDR3 is 15 amino acids. The germline V gene encodes CDR1 SGHAT and CDR2 FQDESV (reference sequence). The CDR3 nucleotides are TGTGCCAGCAGCCAAGGACTAGCGGGGGGGTATGAGCAGTTCTTC. This codes for CASSQGLAGGYEQFF.